The source of this T cell receptor (beta chain) is a study of OX40 agonist ivuxolimab in advanced cancers. Study at large: Treatment of patients was with ivuxolimab, an agonistic anti-OX40 (CD134) antibody.

Assay used: immunoSEQ multiplex PCR; TCRdb lists only in-frame clones, some missing. This sample yields about 69,000 clones, of which about 80% are seen a single time; about 2.1% belongs to the top ten. Germline V CDR1 and CDR2: SGHAT, FQNNGV. The CDR3 loop spans 18 amino acids. V lost 5 bases and J lost 4; bases outside the gene matches: 16. This receptor was obtained from an adult with an advanced solid tumor such as melanoma, head and neck, liver or kidney cancer. Sequencing used CD4+ or CD8+ T cells sorted from blood, obtained in a trial of the OX40 agonist ivuxolimab. The chain has TRBV11-2 and TRBJ2-3; TRBD2 aligns across 9 bases. For the CDR3, the DNA is TGTGCCAGCAGCCCGACCCGGGGGGCGGGGGGGAGGTCAGATACGCAGTATTTT. Amino acid sequence: CASSPTRGAGGRSDTQYF.